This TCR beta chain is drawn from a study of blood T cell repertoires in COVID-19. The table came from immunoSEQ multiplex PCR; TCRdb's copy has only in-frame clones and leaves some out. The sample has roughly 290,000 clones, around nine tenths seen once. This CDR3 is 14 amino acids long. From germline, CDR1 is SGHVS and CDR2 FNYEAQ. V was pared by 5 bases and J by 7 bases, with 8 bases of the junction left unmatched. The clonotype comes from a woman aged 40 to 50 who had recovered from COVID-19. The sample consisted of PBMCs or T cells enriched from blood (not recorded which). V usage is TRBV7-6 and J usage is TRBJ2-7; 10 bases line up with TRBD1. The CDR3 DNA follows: TGTGCCAGCAGCACATACGGGACAGGGGTGGAGCAGTACTTC. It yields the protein CASSTYGTGVEQYF.